This T cell receptor (beta chain) originates from a study of T cell responses to AZD1222 COVID-19 vaccine. General observations from the study: Mostly white British, mostly female donors; authors suggested clonal diversity may be underestimated. Variant regions that are unmutated are reportedly the target of nearly half of spike-specific TCRs.

This clone appeared a single time. Its specificity is unknown. TCRdb's copy holds only in-frame clones and misses some; the assay was immunoSEQ multiplex PCR. Here the sample spans about 150,000 clones, approximately 94% being singletons. Germline-derived CDR1 and CDR2 are SGHNT and YYREEE (reference sequence). This CDR3 region has 14 residues. Trimming took 4 bases from V and 3 from J; bases not matched to a gene: 6. The chain has TRBV5-4 and TRBJ2-7; 8 bases are a match to TRBD1. Material: peripheral blood, obtained on day 0 of AZD1222 vaccination. This receptor was taken from an adult in good health. CDR3: CASSRRQGNYEQYF. CDR3 in DNA: TGTGCCAGCAGCCGCCGACAGGGGAACTACGAGCAGTACTTC.